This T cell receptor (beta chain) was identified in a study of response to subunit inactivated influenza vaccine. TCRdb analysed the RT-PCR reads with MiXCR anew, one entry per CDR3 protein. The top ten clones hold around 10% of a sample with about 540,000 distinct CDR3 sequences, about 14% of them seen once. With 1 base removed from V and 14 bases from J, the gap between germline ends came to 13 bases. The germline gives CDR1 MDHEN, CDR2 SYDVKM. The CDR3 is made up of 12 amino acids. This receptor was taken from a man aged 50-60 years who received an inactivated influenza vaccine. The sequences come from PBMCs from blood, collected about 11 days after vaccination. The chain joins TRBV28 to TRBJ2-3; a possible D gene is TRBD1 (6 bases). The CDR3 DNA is TGTGCCAGCAGTTTATCCCCGACAGGAGGGTATTTT. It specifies CASSLSPTGGYF.